This TCR beta chain originates from a study of blood T cell repertoires in COVID-19. Study background: Sample material is recorded as cDNA or gDNA derived from T cells, B-cell-depleted T cells, or PBMCs.

Clones were sequenced by immunoSEQ multiplex PCR, and TCRdb holds only the in-frame ones, with some missing. The sample records roughly 390,000 clones, 85% being singletons. This CDR3 is built from 13 residues. J gave up 4 bases and V 8 bases, and 6 bases lay outside the gene matches. CDR1 is MNHEY, CDR2 SMNVEV, per germline (reference sequence). This chain links TRBV27 with TRBJ1-2; the match to TRBD1 covers 8 bases. This TCR was sampled from a woman under 30 with acute or convalescent COVID-19. Sequencing was performed on peripheral blood. For the CDR3, the DNA is TGTGCCAGCCGGGACAGGAAAAGCTATGGCTACACCTTC. This translates into CASRDRKSYGYTF.